These 21 T cell receptor beta chains originate from one sample sequenced in a study of blood T cell repertoires in COVID-19. Profiling relied on immunoSEQ multiplex PCR, and the TCRdb table lists in-frame clones only, not all of them. The table has just under 150,000 clones, roughly 85% seen once; the top ten hold about 2.8%. Material: peripheral blood. These receptors all stem from a human donor with acute or convalescent COVID-19. The donor label of this sample is uncertain.

The chain combines TRBV19 with TRBJ2-6, with D possibly matching TRBD1 (6 bases). CDR1 is LNHDA, CDR2 SQIVND, per germline (reference sequence). Deletions cut 0 bases from V and 0 bases from J, with 12 bases between. The CDR3 covers 18 residues. CDR3 DNA sequence: TGTGCCAGTAGTATAGAAGGACAGATCACCTCTGGGGCCAACGTCCTGACTTTC. Translation gives CASSIEGQITSGANVLTF.

This rearrangement joins TRBV19 to TRBJ2-3, with 13 nucleotides matching TRBD2. V gave up 5 bases and J gave up 5 bases; unmatched junction bases: 7. This CDR3 region has 16 residues. In germline, CDR1 is LNHDA, CDR2 SQIVND (reference sequence). The CDR3, as DNA: TGTGCCAGTAGTCTGCAACTAGCGGGGGGGCAAGATACGCAGTATTTT. Amino acid sequence: CASSLQLAGGQDTQYF. The full variable domain, with the rest looked up from reference TRBV19 and TRBJ2-3, is DGGITQSPKYLFRKEGQNVTLSCEQNLNHDAMYWYRQDPGQGLRLIYYSQIVNDFQKGDIAEGYSVSREKKESFPLTVTSAQKNPTAFYLCASSLQLAGGQDTQYFGPGTRLTVL.

The chain uses TRBV4-3 and TRBJ2-1; the match to TRBD2 covers 14 bases. V lost 5 bases and J lost 0; bases outside the gene matches: 9. The CDR3 is made up of 19 amino acids. The germline V gene has CDR1 LGHNA and CDR2 YSLEER. Here the CDR3 DNA reads TGCGCCAGCAGCGTTAGACTAGCGGGAGGGCCTAGCTCCTACAATGAGCAGTTCTTC. Residues: CASSVRLAGGPSSYNEQFF.

The rearrangement joins TRBV24-1 to TRBJ1-5, with TRBD1 matching over 7 bases. This CDR3 is 14 amino acids long. Germline trimming cut 9 bases from V and 0 bases from J; bases unmatched to any gene: 4. Per the germline V gene, CDR1 is KGHDR and CDR2 is SFDVKD. CDR3 sequence: CATSGTDSNQPQHF. Written as DNA, the CDR3 is TGTGCCACCTCCGGGACAGATAGCAATCAGCCCCAGCATTTT.

The chain uses TRBV2 and TRBJ1-1; 9 nucleotides line up with TRBD1. The V gene end was trimmed by 8 bases and the J gene end by 4 bases; junction bases not matched to a gene: 2. This CDR3 region has 12 residues. CDR1 is SNHLY, CDR2 FYNNEI, per germline. The CDR3 here is CASRQGGTEAFF. In DNA form, the CDR3 reads TGTGCCAGCCGACAGGGGGGCACTGAAGCTTTCTTT. Combining the CDR3 with reference TRBV2 and TRBJ1-1 gives the whole variable domain EPEVTQTPSHQVTQMGQEVILRCVPISNHLYFYWYRQILGQKVEFLVSFYNNEISEKSEIFDDQFSVERPDGSNFTLKIRSTKLEDSAMYFCASRQGGTEAFFGQGTRLTVV.

There are a few counts of this clone. The chain is built from TRBV3-1 (or the pseudogene TRBV3-2) and TRBJ2-1, with 10 bases fitting TRBD2. This CDR3 contains 15 residues. V was pared by 4 bases and J by 5 bases, with 5 bases of the junction left unmatched. Germline V gene lookup returns CDR1 LGHDT and CDR2 YNNKEL (reference sequence). The CDR3 nucleotides are TGTGCCAGCAGCCCCGGACTAGCGGCAGACAATGAGCAGTTCTTC. This codes for CASSPGLAADNEQFF.

The genes are TRBV6-5 and TRBJ2-2; TRBD1 matches at 7 bases. With 0 bases clipped from V and 2 bases from J, the junction kept 3 bases outside the gene matches. CDR3 size: 16 residues. The germline CDR1 and CDR2 sequences are MNHEY and SVGAGI. The CDR3 sequence: CASSYSGDSNTGELFF. The CDR3 region has the DNA TGTGCCAGCAGTTACTCGGGGGACAGTAACACCGGGGAGCTGTTTTTT.

The genes are TRBV7-2 and TRBJ1-2; D possibly corresponds to TRBD1 (5 bases). Trimming pared 1 base from V and 4 bases from J, leaving 10 bases between. The CDR3 loop spans 14 amino acids. Germline V CDR1 and CDR2: SGHTA, FQGNSA. CDR3 amino acids: CASSLGGGTYGYTF. The CDR3 DNA follows: TGTGCCAGCAGCTTAGGTGGGGGGACCTATGGCTACACCTTC.

CDR3 nucleotides: TGTGCCAGTGGAGGGGGCTCGGAGACCCAGTACTTC. Its translation is CASGGGSETQYF. The V gene is TRBV28, the J gene TRBJ2-5; D perhaps matches TRBD1 (7 bases). Between the trimmed V and J ends, which lost 9 bases and 5 bases, there was a span of 13 bases. CDR1 MDHEN and CDR2 SYDVKM come from the germline V gene. This CDR3 comprises 12 residues.

V gene TRBV6-2 or TRBV6-3 combines with J gene TRBJ2-1, with 13 bases that match TRBD2. Germline CDR1 and CDR2: MNHEY and SVGEGT. This CDR3 has 16 residues. V trimming: 6 bases; J trimming: 4 bases; junction bases outside the gene matches: 6. The CDR3 sequence: CASSLGTSGDYNEQFF. CDR3 DNA sequence: TGTGCCAGCAGCCTAGGGACTAGCGGGGATTACAATGAGCAGTTCTTC.

The chain recombines TRBV6-5 with TRBJ2-1; TRBD2 matches 8 bases. Germline V gene sequence: CDR1 MNHEY, CDR2 SVGAGI. CDR3 length: 12 residues. Trimming took 7 bases from V and 10 from J; bases not matched to a gene: 6. CDR3 amino acids: CASKDPSGEQFF. CDR3 sequence (DNA): TGTGCCAGCAAGGATCCTAGCGGGGAGCAGTTCTTC.

V gene TRBV6-6 combines with J gene TRBJ2-2; 10 nucleotides agree with TRBD1. The germline V gene has CDR1 MNHNY and CDR2 SVGAGI (reference sequence). The V gene end was trimmed by 5 bases and the J gene end by 5 bases; junction bases not matched to a gene: 5. There are 15 residues in the CDR3. The CDR3 coding sequence is TGTGCCAGCAGTCCCGGGACAGGGGTAACCGGGGAGCTGTTTTTT. Protein product: CASSPGTGVTGELFF.

The chain has TRBV18 and TRBJ2-7, with 8 bases lining up with TRBD1. V lost 1 base and J lost 6; bases outside the gene matches: 5. The CDR3 runs 14 residues. Per germline, CDR1 KGHSH and CDR2 LQKENI. The CDR3 loop is CASSPQDRVSEQYF. In DNA form, the CDR3 reads TGTGCCAGCTCACCACAGGACAGGGTTTCCGAGCAGTACTTC.

This clone was picked up one time. V usage is TRBV7-2 and J usage is TRBJ1-5; TRBD1 matches 7 bases. Germline CDR1 reads SGHTA; CDR2 reads FQGNSA. The CDR3 is made up of 16 amino acids. Trimming cost V 5 bases and J 7 bases; bases outside gene matches: 14. The CDR3 spells CASSVGMTGSHQPQHF. The DNA of the CDR3 is TGTGCCAGCAGCGTAGGAATGACAGGGTCACACCAGCCCCAGCATTTT.

This chain joins TRBV2 and TRBJ2-7; perhaps TRBD1 as D (6 bases). The V end was cut by 7 bases, the J end by 2 bases, with 15 bases between. The CDR3 length is 14 residues. The germline V gene has CDR1 SNHLY and CDR2 FYNNEI. This CDR3 reads CASIEQGFTYEQYF. Here the CDR3 DNA reads TGTGCCAGCATAGAGCAGGGGTTTACCTACGAGCAGTACTTC.

The rearrangement links TRBV28 to TRBJ1-5; 10 nucleotides align to TRBD1. The V segment lost 4 bases and the J segment 1 base; nucleotides outside the gene matches: 10. Germline loops: CDR1 MDHEN, CDR2 SYDVKM. The CDR3 is made up of 18 amino acids. The CDR3 here is CASSSTGGWGKSNQPQHF. The CDR3 DNA follows: TGTGCCAGCAGTTCGACAGGGGGCTGGGGTAAGAGCAATCAGCCCCAGCATTTT.

The chain has TRBV6-2 or TRBV6-3 and TRBJ2-7; a possible D gene is TRBD1 (5 bases). This CDR3 has 12 residues. Trimming left V 5 bases short and J 4 bases short, with 9 bases between. Germline V gene data show CDR1 as MNHEY and CDR2 as SVGEGT. The CDR3: CASSTQGYEQYV. The CDR3 DNA reads as TGTGCCAGCAGTACCCAGGGTTACGAGCAGTACGTC.

The rearrangement links TRBV2 to TRBJ1-6; D may be TRBD1 (5 bases). Per the germline V gene, CDR1 is SNHLY and CDR2 is FYNNEI. V gave up 3 bases and J gave up 8 bases, with 11 bases separating them. The CDR3 loop spans 14 amino acids. CDR3 protein: CASSDPRVDSPLHF. For the CDR3, the DNA is TGTGCCAGCAGTGACCCCAGGGTTGATTCACCCCTCCACTTT.

This clone was seen a single time. The rearrangement uses TRBV12-5 and TRBJ2-5, with 10 bases aligning to TRBD2. The V and J ends lost 1 base and 4 bases, in that order; junction bases with no gene match: 3. The CDR3 totals 15 residues. Germline-derived CDR1 and CDR2 are LGHNT and FRNRAP. The DNA for the CDR3 is TGTGCTAGTGGTTTGGGATTAGCGGGGGGAGAGACCCAGTACTTC. It yields the protein CASGLGLAGGETQYF.

This clone showed up just once. This rearrangement joins TRBV6-6 to TRBJ2-7, with 8 bases identical to TRBD1. J was trimmed by 3 bases and V by 0 bases; bases with no gene match: 1. The CDR3 extends over 14 amino acids. Germline loops: CDR1 MNHNY, CDR2 SVGAGI (reference sequence). The CDR3 DNA reads TGTGCCAGCAGTTACTCTGGACAGGGCTACGAGCAGTACGTC. Translation: CASSYSGQGYEQYV.

This clone was observed a few times. The CDR3 DNA is TGTGCCTGGAGTGAACTCGGAGAGACCCAGTACTTC. Amino acids: CAWSELGETQYF. The chain recombines TRBV30 with TRBJ2-5; D is unresolved. Between the trimmed V and J ends, which lost 1 base and 4 bases, there was a span of 7 bases. The CDR3 is 12 residues long. Germline V gene sequence: CDR1 GTSNPN, CDR2 SVGIG (reference sequence).